This T cell receptor beta chain emerged from a study of blood T cell repertoires in COVID-19 (dated by TCRdb to 2018 to 2020). Study-wide context: The collaborator samples originated in the United States, Italy and Spain and spanned the acute and convalescent phases of COVID-19. Subjects who had been exposed to COVID-19, were actively infected with it, or had recovered from it provided the deeply sampled blood TCRbeta repertoires that made up the dataset. The repertoires were released in a freely available public database intended as a resource for research on the immune response to SARS-CoV-2. The prospective study material was composed of cDNA or gDNA derived from T cells, B-cell-depleted T cells, or PBMCs. The samples were drawn from two sources: the first 160 participants of the ongoing ImmuneRACE study, and 1,000 to 1,500 subjects contributed by 6 global collaborators. HLA class I and class II types, where available, came from metadata supplied by the sample provider rather than from assay-based typing. Nearly every sample came with metadata listing a de-identified subject ID, COVID-19 status, age in years and sex.

Collaborating institutions collected whole blood in K2EDTA tubes following their own protocols. Collaborator samples were shipped for TCRbeta analysis as frozen whole blood, isolated PBMCs, or DNA extracted from either sample type. The immunoSEQ Assay, a bias-controlled multiplex PCR, was used to amplify TCRbeta CDR3 regions from genomic DNA. Concerning the study's data processing: The number of nucleated cells in each sample was estimated by amplification of reference gene primers within the assay. To quantify the absolute abundance of each unique TCRbeta CDR3 rearrangement, sequence reads were collapsed and filtered. For each sample, productive Simpson clonality was calculated as the square root of Simpson's diversity index over productive rearrangements. Held by TCRdb, this immuneACCESS table contains in-frame sequences only and omits some clones. Under half of the omission traces to an unresolved V gene where checked; the cause of the rest is unknown. V and J calls and clone size are copied from that table; D and trimming were computed from the DNA. The sample data list about 46,000 clones, and approximately 89% of these were observed just once. The ten largest clones add up to around 8.6% of the sample.

Trimming at the junction amounts to 9 bases on V and 0 bases on J, and the germline ends lie 12 bases apart. The cysteine opens and the phenylalanine closes a CDR3 of 14 amino acids. Solely the CDR3 DNA is kept, with 42 bases framed from the first base. CDR1 and CDR2, looked up from the germline V gene (reference sequence), are MNHNY and SVGAGI. About this clone: Its antigen is unknown. No per-base quality is available; no much larger clone lies one base away.

The full study reports these points: The amount of clinical and demographic metadata varied by source and participant and was provided uncurated.

Material for sequencing was peripheral blood. The receptor chain draws on TRBV6-6 and TRBJ2-1; TRBD1 is perhaps the D gene, given 6 matching bases. The receptor was derived from a man aged 50-59 years with acute or convalescent COVID-19. The nucleotide sequence reads as follows: TGTGCCAGTCAGGACAGCAGCTCCTACAATGAGCAGTTCTTC. It translates to CASQDSSSYNEQFF.